This T cell receptor beta chain emerged from a study of blood T cells in healthy people across ages. Trimming took off 7 bases at V and 0 bases at J, with 12 bases between the two ends. Germline loops: CDR1 LNHNV, CDR2 YYDKDF (reference sequence). The CDR3 consists of 15 residues. This clonotype turned up a few times. Together with a sample-barcoded 5' primer, a J-beta primer mix was included in a second PCR lasting roughly 7 to 11 cycles. Each CDR3 protein gets one entry after TCRdb re-called the 5' RACE reads with MiXCR. Among hundreds of thousands of distinct CDR3 sequences, approximately 30% were seen once, and the ten largest hold 15% to 18%.

The V and J genes are TRBV15 and TRBJ2-2; D ambiguous. Sequenced input: blood. The TCR originated in an elderly woman in good health. The CDR3 here is CATTGEMTNTGELFF. CDR3 DNA: TGTGCCACCACCGGCGAGATGACGAACACCGGGGAGCTGTTTTTT.